This TCR beta chain was profiled in a study of blood T cell repertoires in COVID-19. Background on the study: Both acute and convalescent COVID-19 samples were obtained from the United States, Italy and Spain. From T cells, B-cell-depleted T cells, or PBMCs came the material, which was cDNA or gDNA.

The germline V and J ends were trimmed by 3 bases and 5 bases, with 16 bases remaining between them. The CDR3 is made up of 14 amino acids. From germline, CDR1 is DFQATT and CDR2 SNEGSKA (reference sequence). Original processing methods: Estimated nucleated cell counts came from reference gene primer amplification. TCRdb's copy holds only in-frame clones and misses some; the assay was immunoSEQ multiplex PCR. The V and J calls and the clone size are those of that table, but D and trimming were determined from the DNA. The sample has roughly 180,000 clones; 75% to 90% are singletons. This clonotype originated in a woman aged 60 to 75 with acute or convalescent COVID-19. The chain is built from TRBV20-1 and TRBJ2-5, with unresolved D. Sequences were obtained from peripheral blood. The CDR3 spells CSASFSGLAETQYF. The CDR3 DNA reads as TGCAGTGCTAGTTTCTCAGGCCTGGCGGAGACCCAGTACTTC.